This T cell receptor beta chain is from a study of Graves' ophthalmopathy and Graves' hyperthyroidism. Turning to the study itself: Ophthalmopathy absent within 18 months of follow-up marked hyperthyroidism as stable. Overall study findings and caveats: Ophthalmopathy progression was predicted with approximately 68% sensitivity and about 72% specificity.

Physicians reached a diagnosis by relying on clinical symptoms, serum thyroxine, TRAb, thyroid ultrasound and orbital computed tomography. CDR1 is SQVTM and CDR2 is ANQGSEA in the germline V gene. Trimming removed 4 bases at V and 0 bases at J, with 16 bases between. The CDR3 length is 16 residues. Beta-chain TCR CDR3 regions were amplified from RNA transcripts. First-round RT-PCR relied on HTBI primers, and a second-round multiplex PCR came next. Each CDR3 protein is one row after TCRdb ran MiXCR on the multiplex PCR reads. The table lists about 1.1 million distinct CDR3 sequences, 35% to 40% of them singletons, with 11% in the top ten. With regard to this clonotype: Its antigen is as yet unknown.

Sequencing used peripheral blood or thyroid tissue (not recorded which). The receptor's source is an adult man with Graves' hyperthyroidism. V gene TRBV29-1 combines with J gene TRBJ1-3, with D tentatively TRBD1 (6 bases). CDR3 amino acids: CSVGQGLGLSGNTIYF. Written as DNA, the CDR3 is TGCAGCGTTGGCCAGGGGCTAGGACTCTCTGGAAACACCATATATTTT.